Following are 22 T cell receptor beta chains from one sample sequenced in a study of Ad26.COV2.S vaccination and SARS-CoV-2 variants. The assay was immunoSEQ multiplex PCR, and TCRdb's table has in-frame clones only and misses some. The sample lists over 85,000 clones, approximately 82% seen once, with approximately 15% in the top ten. Sequenced material: peripheral blood, taken after recovery from COVID-19. The receptor set was obtained from a human donor who had recovered from COVID-19.

This clone has only one observation. Other DNA sequences in this sample translate to the same CDR3. The V and J genes are TRBV28 and TRBJ2-1, with D possibly being TRBD2 (5 bases). Germline assignment: CDR1 MDHEN and CDR2 SYDVKM. The CDR3 is 14 residues long. With 1 base removed from V and 3 bases from J, the gap between germline ends came to 7 bases. The CDR3 nucleotides read TGTGCCAGCAGTTTATCGGGGTTCTACAATGAGCAGTTCTTC. Protein product: CASSLSGFYNEQFF.

This chain joins TRBV27 and TRBJ2-1; D is possibly TRBD1 (5 bases). CDR1 and CDR2 (germline): MNHEY, SMNVEV (reference sequence). CDR3 length: 13 amino acids. V was pared by 5 bases and J by 6 bases, with 11 bases between. The CDR3 loop is CASSPDRFNEQFF. Here the CDR3 DNA reads TGTGCCAGCAGTCCCGACAGATTCAATGAGCAGTTCTTC.

The chain combines TRBV3-1 (or the pseudogene TRBV3-2) with TRBJ2-7; D is ambiguous. From germline, CDR1 is LGHDT and CDR2 YNNKEL (reference sequence). With 3 bases removed from V and 11 bases from J, the gap between germline ends came to 5 bases. This CDR3 is built from 9 residues. The chain's CDR3 is CASSHKEYF. DNA for the CDR3: TGTGCCAGCAGCCACAAGGAGTACTTC.

The J gene is TRBJ1-5, the V gene TRBV10-3; 7 nucleotides line up with TRBD1. The CDR3 runs to 15 residues. Germline loops: CDR1 ENHRY, CDR2 SYGVKD. V gave up 4 bases and J gave up 6 bases; unmatched junction bases: 9. This CDR3 is CAISASGGGSQPQHF. CDR3 bases: TGTGCCATCAGTGCCTCAGGAGGGGGCAGTCAGCCCCAGCATTTT.

This sequence joins TRBV7-8 and TRBJ2-7; 10 bases line up with TRBD1. J gave up 3 bases and V 5 bases, and 10 bases lay outside the gene matches. The germline CDR1 and CDR2 sequences are SGHVS and FQNEAQ. The CDR3 sequence is 16 residues long. CDR3 bases: TGTGCCAGCAGCAGAACTTATGGGACAGGGGACTACGAGCAGTACTTC. This codes for CASSRTYGTGDYEQYF.

The V call is TRBV18, the J call TRBJ2-7; TRBD1 aligns across 9 bases. Trimming took 1 base from V and 4 from J; bases not matched to a gene: 11. CDR3 size: 17 residues. CDR1 and CDR2 from the germline V gene are KGHSH and LQKENI. CDR3 nucleotide sequence: TGTGCCAGCTCACCACGACTCTCCGGGACAGGGACATACGAGCAGTACTTC. Its protein product is CASSPRLSGTGTYEQYF.

The rearrangement uses TRBV19 and TRBJ1-1; TRBD1 matches at 10 bases. Trimming removed 9 bases from V and 7 bases from J; junction bases left unmatched: 8. The CDR3 has 13 amino acids. From germline, CDR1 is LNHDA and CDR2 SQIVND (reference sequence). The DNA for the CDR3 is TGTGCCAGCGTCCGGGACAGGGGCCTTGAAGCTTTCTTT. It specifies CASVRDRGLEAFF.

The chain couples TRBV3-1 (or the pseudogene TRBV3-2) to TRBJ1-1; the match to TRBD1 covers 7 bases. The germline CDR1 and CDR2 sequences are LGHDT and YNNKEL (reference sequence). The length of the CDR3 is 13 residues. The junction had 10 bases not matched to a gene; V was cut back by 4 bases and J by 11 bases. The CDR3 here is CASSRRTGAGAFF. As DNA, the CDR3 is TGTGCCAGCAGCCGGCGAACAGGGGCGGGTGCTTTCTTT.

The chain has TRBV4-2 and TRBJ2-7; D may be TRBD2 (6 bases). This CDR3 comprises 15 residues. Germline-derived CDR1 and CDR2 are LGHNA and YNFKEQ. Trimming shortened V by 1 base and J by 2 bases, and 12 bases separated the two germline ends. The DNA for the CDR3 is TGTGCCAGCAGCCAAGCTGCGGGACTGACCTACGAGCAGTACTTC. It is translated as CASSQAAGLTYEQYF.

The chain joins TRBV28 to TRBJ1-5; a weak D match, TRBD1 (5 bases). Trimming shortened V by 3 bases and J by 1 base, and 16 bases separated the two germline ends. The CDR3 spans 17 residues. The germline CDR1 and CDR2 sequences are MDHEN and SYDVKM. CDR3 nucleotide sequence: TGTGCCAGCAGTTTCGCTAGATGGGGGAAGAGCAATCAGCCCCAGCATTTT. It encodes CASSFARWGKSNQPQHF.

J is TRBJ2-1 and V is TRBV6-4, with D possibly being TRBD2 (6 bases). Trimming shortened V by 5 bases and J by 2 bases, and 13 bases separated the two germline ends. The CDR3 sequence is 15 residues long. Per germline, CDR1 MRHNA and CDR2 SNTAGT. The CDR3 loop reads CASSHISGTYNEQFF. The CDR3 DNA reads TGTGCCAGCAGTCATATTAGCGGAACCTACAATGAGCAGTTCTTC.

This clone has ten or more counts. The chain carries TRBV4-2 and TRBJ1-5, with D perhaps TRBD1 (5 bases). V was trimmed by 0 bases and J by 1 base, leaving 10 bases between them. In germline, CDR1 is LGHNA, CDR2 YNFKEQ. CDR3 length: 16 amino acids. The CDR3 is CASSQDASGSNQPQHF. The CDR3 DNA sequence: TGTGCCAGCAGCCAAGATGCGTCAGGGAGCAATCAGCCCCAGCATTTT.

Only a few counts were recorded for this clone. The chain combines TRBV7-9 with TRBJ1-6; possibly TRBD1 for D (5 bases). Trimming shortened V by 2 bases and J by 9 bases, and 11 bases separated the two germline ends. The CDR3 is 14 amino acids. The germline gives CDR1 SEHNR, CDR2 FQNEAQ (reference sequence). DNA for the CDR3: TGTGCCAGCAGCTTACAGGGTTGGACTTCACCCCTCCACTTT. Its translation: CASSLQGWTSPLHF.

The chain uses TRBV7-3 and TRBJ1-2; 7 bases line up with TRBD1. Germline V gene data show CDR1 as SGHTA and CDR2 as FQGTGA. Losses at the gene ends were 3 bases for V and 8 bases for J; bases not matched to a gene: 15. CDR3 length: 16 amino acids. The chain's CDR3 is CASSLLGTVDRNGYTF. In DNA form, the CDR3 reads TGTGCCAGCAGCTTGTTAGGGACAGTTGACAGAAACGGCTACACCTTC.

This chain joins TRBV5-8 and TRBJ2-1, with TRBD2 identical over 15 bases. Germline CDR1 and CDR2: SGHTS and YDEGEE. Losses at the gene ends were 4 bases for V and 5 bases for J; bases not matched to a gene: 10. The CDR3 loop spans 18 amino acids. The CDR3 protein is CASSPGLAGGGWDNEQFF. The CDR3 DNA reads TGTGCCAGCAGCCCCGGACTAGCGGGAGGGGGGTGGGACAATGAGCAGTTCTTC.

J is TRBJ2-1 and V is TRBV10-3, with D possibly being TRBD2 (5 bases). This CDR3 contains 17 residues. Trimming stripped 6 bases from V and 6 bases from J, with 24 bases between. In germline, CDR1 is ENHRY, CDR2 SYGVKD. The CDR3 coding sequence is TGTGCCATCAGGGCCGGACTTGGAGGTCCTGGGTCCAATGAGCAGTTCTTC. Its translation: CAIRAGLGGPGSNEQFF.

V and J are TRBV27 and TRBJ2-2; D gene unclear. Looked up from germline, CDR1 is MNHEY and CDR2 is SMNVEV (reference sequence). The CDR3 loop spans 15 amino acids. V lost 5 bases and J lost 6, with 16 bases in between. CDR3 in DNA: TGTGCCAGCAGTCCCCCTTGGGGTCTGCCCGGGGAGCTGTTTTTT. Translation gives CASSPPWGLPGELFF.

The rearrangement uses TRBV4-3 and TRBJ1-2; the D is unclear. The CDR3 length is 13 residues. Per the germline V gene, CDR1 is LGHNA and CDR2 is YSLEER. Trimming stripped 5 bases from V and 0 bases from J, with 7 bases between. CDR3 bases: TGCGCCAGCAGCGAGCGATCTAACTATGGCTACACCTTC. Protein product: CASSERSNYGYTF.

The rearrangement links TRBV21-1 to TRBJ2-1; TRBD2 is taken as the D call from the table, unchecked against the DNA. TRBV21-1 is a known pseudogene. The CDR3 consists of 15 residues. The CDR3, as DNA: TGTGCCAGCAGCAAATCTGGACTAGCGGCCAATGAGCAGTTCTTC. It is translated as CASSKSGLAANEQFF.

J is TRBJ1-4 and V is TRBV5-4, with a possible D match to TRBD1 (6 bases). The V end lost 2 bases, the J end lost 5 bases, and 10 bases lay between the germline ends. CDR3 length equals 14 residues. Germline V CDR1 and CDR2: SGHNT, YYREEE (reference sequence). CDR3 sequence reads: CASSLEQGNEKLFF. The DNA of the CDR3 is TGTGCCAGCAGCTTAGAGCAGGGGAATGAAAAACTGTTTTTT.

This chain links TRBV3-1 (or the pseudogene TRBV3-2) with TRBJ2-7; 11 nucleotides align to TRBD2. After removal of 4 bases from V and 3 bases from J, the junction contained 5 bases not matched to a gene. The length of the CDR3 is 15 residues. The germline gives CDR1 LGHDT, CDR2 YNNKEL (reference sequence). CDR3 sequence: CASSLGTSGYYEQYF. The DNA for the CDR3 is TGTGCCAGCAGCCTAGGGACTAGCGGCTACTACGAGCAGTACTTC.

The chain links TRBV6-6 to TRBJ1-5; D possibly corresponds to TRBD1 (5 bases). V was clipped by 7 bases and J by 0 bases, with 16 bases between them. The CDR3 sequence is 16 residues long. The germline CDR1 and CDR2 sequences are MNHNY and SVGAGI (reference sequence). The CDR3 sequence is CASTFWGRDSNQPQHF. CDR3 DNA sequence: TGTGCCAGCACCTTTTGGGGGAGGGATAGCAATCAGCCCCAGCATTTT.